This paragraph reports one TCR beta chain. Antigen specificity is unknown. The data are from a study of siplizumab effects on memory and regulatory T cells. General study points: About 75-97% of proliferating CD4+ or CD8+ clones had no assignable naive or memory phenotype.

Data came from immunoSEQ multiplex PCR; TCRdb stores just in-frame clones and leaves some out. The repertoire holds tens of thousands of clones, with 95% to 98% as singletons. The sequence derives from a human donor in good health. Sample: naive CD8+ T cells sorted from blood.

CDR3 sequence (DNA): TGTGCCAGCAGCTTATTAGTGGCGATTTCCGACGAGCAGTACTTC. This codes for CASSLLVAISDEQYF. The rearrangement links TRBV7-6 to TRBJ2-7, with D unresolved. Trimming cost V 2 bases and J 5 bases, with 16 bases left between them. This CDR3 comprises 15 residues. Germline CDR1 and CDR2: SGHVS and FNYEAQ.